Shown below are 22 T cell receptor beta chains from a single sample sequenced in a study of T cell responses to AZD1222 COVID-19 vaccine. Libraries were prepared by immunoSEQ multiplex PCR; TCRdb keeps only in-frame clonotypes and omits some of them. This table has tens of thousands of clones, about 92% appearing once. This specimen was peripheral blood, taken 28 days after the second AZD1222 dose. The receptors here all came from an adult who received the AZD1222 COVID-19 vaccine.

This chain uses TRBV6-1 with TRBJ1-2; maybe TRBD1 (6 bases). The germline V gene encodes CDR1 MNHNS and CDR2 SASEGT. V was pared by 2 bases and J by 2 bases, with 9 bases between. The CDR3 runs 14 residues. The CDR3 loop is CASSERGANYGYTF. The CDR3 bases are TGTGCCAGCAGTGAAAGGGGGGCCAACTATGGCTACACCTTC.

The V call is TRBV5-1, the J call TRBJ2-2; 9 bases map to TRBD1. J lost 6 bases, V lost 4 bases, and 4 bases had no gene match. CDR3 size: 14 residues. Germline CDR1 is SGHRS and CDR2 is YFSETQ. The chain's CDR3 is CASSIRQGAGELFF. Here the CDR3 DNA reads TGCGCCAGCAGCATCCGACAGGGGGCCGGGGAGCTGTTTTTT.

The rearrangement joins TRBV7-7 to TRBJ1-1; TRBD1 matches at 10 bases. V shed 1 base and J 1 base; nucleotides not matched to a gene: 9. This CDR3 spans 18 amino acids. The germline V gene has CDR1 SSHAT and CDR2 FNYEAQ (reference sequence). Here the CDR3 reads CASSLGRRQGAPNTEAFF. Written as DNA, the CDR3 is TGTGCCAGCAGCTTAGGGAGACGACAGGGGGCCCCGAACACTGAAGCTTTCTTT.

The chain couples TRBV10-1 to TRBJ2-1, with TRBD1 as a possible D gene (6 bases). Trimming cost V 3 bases and J 7 bases, with 16 bases left between them. CDR3 size: 15 residues. Per germline, CDR1 WNHNN and CDR2 SYGVQD (reference sequence). DNA for the CDR3: TGCGCCAGCAGTGAAAAGGGGGAAATTCGTAATGAGCAGTTCTTC. It translates to CASSEKGEIRNEQFF.

The V and J genes are TRBV6-5 and TRBJ1-6, with 9 bases that match TRBD1. Germline values: CDR1 MNHEY, CDR2 SVGAGI. The CDR3 runs 13 residues. Trimming took 5 bases from V and 10 from J; bases not matched to a gene: 3. CDR3 bases: TGTGCCAGCAGTCGGGACAGGGAATCACCCCTCCACTTT. Translating it yields CASSRDRESPLHF.

V usage is TRBV4-1 and J usage is TRBJ2-1, with D unclear. Deletions cut 1 base from V and 7 bases from J, with 14 bases between. The CDR3 is 15 residues long. Germline CDR1 is MGHRA and CDR2 is YSYEKL. For the CDR3, the DNA is TGCGCCAGCAGCCAAGCCGTCGTGGGATGGAATGAGCAGTTCTTC. This encodes CASSQAVVGWNEQFF.

The chain recombines TRBV19 with TRBJ2-7; 7 bases fit TRBD2. V lost 3 bases, J lost 0 bases, and 2 bases stayed unmatched. The CDR3 runs 14 residues. Germline assignment: CDR1 LNHDA and CDR2 SQIVND (reference sequence). The CDR3 DNA sequence: TGTGCCAGTAGTATGACTAGCATCTCCTACGAGCAGTACTTC. Protein product: CASSMTSISYEQYF.

The V and J genes are TRBV28 and TRBJ1-1; D perhaps matches TRBD1 (5 bases). V dropped 7 bases and J dropped 3 bases, with 18 bases sitting between them. CDR1 MDHEN and CDR2 SYDVKM come from the germline V gene. The CDR3 totals 15 residues. CDR3 sequence (DNA): TGTGCCAGCACCTTTAGGGGAAAGGGGCACACTGAAGCTTTCTTT. Its protein is CASTFRGKGHTEAFF.

The V gene is TRBV6-2 or TRBV6-3, the J gene TRBJ1-1; D not resolved. V lost 2 bases to trimming and J lost 3 bases, with 4 bases between them. This CDR3 region has 12 residues. Germline assignment: CDR1 MNHEY and CDR2 SVGEGT. The CDR3 loop reads CASSYAYTEAFF. The DNA of the CDR3 is TGTGCCAGCAGTTACGCCTACACTGAAGCTTTCTTT.

The chain carries TRBV18 and TRBJ2-7, with D unclear. V lost 4 bases, J lost 0 bases, and 4 bases lay in between. This CDR3 is 12 amino acids long. In germline, CDR1 is KGHSH, CDR2 LQKENI. The CDR3 DNA follows: TGTGCCAGCTCACAGGGCTCCTACGAGCAGTACTTC. Its protein is CASSQGSYEQYF.

V gene TRBV9 combines with J gene TRBJ2-7; 9 nucleotides line up with TRBD2. J was trimmed by 2 bases and V by 4 bases; bases with no gene match: 10. CDR3 length equals 16 residues. Germline values: CDR1 SGDLS, CDR2 YYNGEE. Here the CDR3 reads CASSPRGGRATYEQYF. CDR3 DNA: TGTGCCAGCAGCCCTCGTGGCGGGAGGGCCACCTACGAGCAGTACTTC.

Within the sample, this clone is medium-sized. Other DNA sequences in the same sample also yield this CDR3. This chain joins TRBV18 and TRBJ2-7, with D uncertain. The germline CDR1 and CDR2 sequences are KGHSH and LQKENI. Trimming pared 3 bases from V and 0 bases from J, leaving 6 bases between. The CDR3 is 13 amino acids. CDR3 loop: CASSPDSSYEQYF. CDR3 bases: TGTGCCAGCTCACCGGATAGCTCCTACGAGCAGTACTTC.

The V and J genes are TRBV7-9 and TRBJ1-1; D perhaps matches TRBD1 (5 bases). The CDR3 covers 17 residues. The germline V and J ends were trimmed by 6 bases and 0 bases, with 20 bases remaining between them. Germline-derived CDR1 and CDR2 are SEHNR and FQNEAQ (reference sequence). CDR3 nucleotides: TGTGCCAGCAGTCCCCCGCCCCGGGACGGTATGAACACTGAAGCTTTCTTT. Encoded protein: CASSPPPRDGMNTEAFF.

This clone was seen just once. V is TRBV11-3 and J is TRBJ2-7; tentative D call: TRBD2 (6 bases). Germline V lookup: CDR1 SGHNT, CDR2 YENEEA. The germline V and J ends were trimmed by 2 bases and 4 bases, with 15 bases remaining between them. The CDR3 is made up of 15 amino acids. For the CDR3, the DNA is TGTGCCAGCAGCTTAATGGCGGGAACCGGGTACGAGCAGTACTTC. This sequence encodes CASSLMAGTGYEQYF.

The chain carries TRBV27 and TRBJ1-2; D ambiguous. The V end was cut by 8 bases, the J end by 4 bases, with 17 bases between. The CDR3 totals 14 residues. CDR1 is MNHEY, CDR2 SMNVEV, per germline (reference sequence). The CDR3 region has the DNA TGTGCCAGCGGCCCCCCTGGCACACTCTATGGCTACACCTTC. Its protein product is CASGPPGTLYGYTF.

The rearrangement links TRBV7-2 to TRBJ2-3, with TRBD2 as a possible D gene (5 bases). Deletions cut 6 bases from V and 2 bases from J, with 9 bases between. Looked up from germline, CDR1 is SGHTA and CDR2 is FQGNSA. The CDR3 has 13 amino acids. The CDR3 loop reads CASRGSDTDTQYF. The CDR3 DNA reads as TGTGCCAGCAGGGGGAGCGACACAGATACGCAGTATTTT.

V is TRBV7-2 and J is TRBJ2-7, with a tentative D call TRBD1 (6 bases). The CDR3 sequence is 15 residues long. CDR1 SGHTA and CDR2 FQGNSA come from the germline V gene. With 1 base removed from V and 5 bases from J, the gap between germline ends came to 15 bases. CDR3 nucleotide sequence: TGTGCCAGCAGCTTAGTGGGCAGGGGCACGGACGAGCAGTACTTC. Its translation is CASSLVGRGTDEQYF.

The chain couples TRBV5-1 to TRBJ2-3; D may be TRBD2 (6 bases). Germline V gives CDR1 SGHRS, CDR2 YFSETQ. The CDR3 runs 15 residues. V was cut by 5 bases and J by 1 base, with 14 bases left in between. The CDR3 DNA reads as TGCGCCAGCAGACTCCTAACGGGGGGCACAGATACGCAGTATTTT. As protein: CASRLLTGGTDTQYF.

The chain employs TRBV5-1 and TRBJ2-7; the match to TRBD2 covers 7 bases. Germline CDR1 reads SGHRS; CDR2 reads YFSETQ. The CDR3 runs 17 residues. V lost 5 bases to trimming and J lost 0 bases; unmatched junction nucleotides: 14. The CDR3 region has the DNA TGCGCCAGCAGATCCACCACTAGCGCAAGGGTCTCCTACGAGCAGTACTTC. Protein product: CASRSTTSARVSYEQYF.

The V gene is TRBV3-1 (or the pseudogene TRBV3-2), the J gene TRBJ2-1; 7 nucleotides line up with TRBD2. Germline-derived CDR1 and CDR2 are LGHDT and YNNKEL (reference sequence). The CDR3 runs 14 residues. The J segment lost 2 bases and the V segment lost 3 bases, leaving 1 base of the junction unmatched. The CDR3 coding sequence is TGTGCCAGCAGCCACGGGGGGACCTACAATGAGCAGTTCTTC. It codes for CASSHGGTYNEQFF.

The CDR3 loop reads CASSLTGQGIVGTEAFF. CDR3 DNA: TGTGCCAGCAGCTTAACCGGACAGGGGATCGTCGGCACTGAAGCTTTCTTT. This sequence joins TRBV11-2 and TRBJ1-1, with 9 bases lining up with TRBD1. Per the germline V gene, CDR1 is SGHAT and CDR2 is FQNNGV. V was clipped by 2 bases and J by 4 bases; unmatched bases: 11. The CDR3 contains 17 residues.

This clone turned up a few times. The V and J genes are TRBV19 and TRBJ1-2, with a tentative D call TRBD1 (5 bases). CDR1 is LNHDA, CDR2 SQIVND, per germline (reference sequence). V dropped 6 bases and J dropped 0 bases, with 11 bases sitting between them. The CDR3 runs 14 residues. CDR3 sequence (DNA): TGTGCCAGTAGCCGGGGCCCAGCTAACTATGGCTACACCTTC. This codes for CASSRGPANYGYTF.